The TCR beta chain described here comes from a study of cytomegalovirus exposure and HLA in healthy donors (dated by TCRdb to 2015 to 2018). Some background on the complete study: According to a later analysis, one platform produced both the 120 validation repertoires and the 666 repertoires of the first cohort. To predict cytomegalovirus infection status, the study brought together high-throughput TCR immunosequencing, statistical association of individual TCRs with disease status, and machine learning. The aim of the study was to test whether cataloging public T cell receptors could identify signatures of past pathogen exposure. A separate validation cohort of about 110 different subjects was used in addition to the approximately 700-subject first cohort. Results and caveats for the whole study, not just this receptor: The validation cohort had no HLA typing available for a later analysis, so co-occurrence within that cohort was assessed over all 120 or so repertoires. The study gave a list of over 150 TCR beta chains associated with cytomegalovirus. In vitro tests confirmed that three of the cytomegalovirus-associated TCR beta chains recognize cytomegalovirus antigens. It was suggested by the authors that the approach could potentially be generalized to other disease states and immunological phenotypes. Across donors, most TCR sequences were observed very rarely, whereas some public TCRs were present in many individuals. A later analysis found that TCRs clustered in the first cohort also tended to co-occur in the 100 to 150 validation repertoires, with 90% to 95% of cluster scores above 0. Cytomegalovirus status was reported to be diagnosed by the classifier with high specificity and sensitivity in both the original and validation cohorts.

On this clone itself: There is no known antigen for this receptor. Nothing much larger sits one base from this clone, and base qualities are not available.

The donors were included in the validation cohort of some 120 subjects, a group kept apart from the roughly 670-subject first cohort. Clipping removes 6 bases from V and 5 bases from J, with 9 as the unmatched junction base count. From its cysteine to its phenylalanine, the CDR3 spans 14 amino acids. Just the 42-base CDR3 DNA is kept, in frame starting at base 1. CDR1 and CDR2 (MDHEN, SYDVKM) derive from the germline V gene. Library method: the immunoSEQ multiplex PCR assay. As for the original processing: A statistical classification framework was built to diagnose cytomegalovirus status from the catalog of TCR beta chain sequences. Entries here come from immuneACCESS through TCRdb and include only in-frame sequences with V and J called. Some clones fail to appear in such tables; in the studies checked, an unresolved V gene covers under half of the shortfall, and the cause of the remainder is unknown. V, J and clone size are those of that table, while D and trimming were read from the DNA. A total of about 130,000 clones appear in this sample, roughly 95% of them only once. Together, the top ten hold 1.5% to 2% of the sample.

This receptor chain uses TRBV28 and TRBJ1-1, and 7 bases in between align with TRBD1. The sequence was obtained from a man aged 18 to 30 in good health and CMV-seronegative. Input material: PBMCs. Here is the DNA: TGTGCCAGCAGAGAGGGGGCTGTCTGGACTGAAGCTTTCTTT. Translated, it reads CASREGAVWTEAFF. Outside the CDR3, residues come from the reference TRBV28 and TRBJ1-1 proteins, so the full variable domain is: DVKVTQSSRYLVKRTGEKVFLECVQDMDHENMFWYRQDPGLGLRLIYFSYDVKMKEKGDIPEGYSVSREKKERFSLILESASTNQTSMYLCASREGAVWTEAFFGQGTRLTVV.